This T cell receptor (beta chain) was retrieved from a study of a mutant IDH1 vaccine in newly diagnosed glioma. Study-wide context: Either 4-6 weeks after radiotherapy alone or alongside temozolomide, vaccination was begun. Treated patients comprised roughly 60% males and around 40% females, mean age approximately 37 years. Patients had received radiotherapy, temozolomide, or both previously, most receiving both.

The data were produced by immunoSEQ multiplex PCR, yet TCRdb's version contains in-frame clones alone and is incomplete. The profile shows 40,000 or so clones, over 80% of them singletons. Stated time point: week 11, during vaccination. Each dose delivered 300 ug of mutant IDH1 20-mer peptide subcutaneously with imiquimod. Those who donated had recent WHO grade 3 or 4 IDH1-mutant, ATRX-lost astrocytomas. The CDR3 spans 14 residues. The V end was cut by 4 bases, the J end by 1 base, with 7 bases between. Germline V CDR1 and CDR2: MNHNS, SASEGT. With respect to this clone: What it binds is not known.

Sample: PBMCs, taken from a glioma patient whose treatment included an IDH1 peptide vaccine. The origin of this receptor is a man aged 40-55 years with glioma. V usage is TRBV6-1 and J usage is TRBJ1-4; perhaps TRBD1 as D (6 bases). The chain's CDR3 is CASSVRGTNEKLFF. The CDR3 nucleotides read TGTGCCAGCAGTGTCAGGGGAACTAATGAAAAACTGTTTTTT.